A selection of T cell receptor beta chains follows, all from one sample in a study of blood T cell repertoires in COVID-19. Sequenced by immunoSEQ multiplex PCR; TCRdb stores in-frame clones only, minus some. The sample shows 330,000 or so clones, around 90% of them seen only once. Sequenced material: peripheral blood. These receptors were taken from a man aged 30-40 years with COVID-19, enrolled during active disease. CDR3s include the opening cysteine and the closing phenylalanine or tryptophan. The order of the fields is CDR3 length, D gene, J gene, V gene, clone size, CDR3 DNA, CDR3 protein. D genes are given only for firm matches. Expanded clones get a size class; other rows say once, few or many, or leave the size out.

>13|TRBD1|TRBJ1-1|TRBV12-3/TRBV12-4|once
TGTGCCAGCAGCCTTGGAGGGGGCGAGGGAGCTTTCTTT
CASSLGGGEGAFF
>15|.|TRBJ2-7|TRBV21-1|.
TGTGCCAGCAGAGAGCGGGAGACGCCGACGGGCGAGCAGTACTTC
CASRERETPTGEQYF
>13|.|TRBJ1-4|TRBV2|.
TGTGCCAGCAGGGCCAGGGGCGGTGAAAAACTGTTTTTT
CASRARGGEKLFF
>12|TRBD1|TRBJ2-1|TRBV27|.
TGTGCCAGCAGTCAGGGGGACAGGGGGCAGTTCTTC
CASSQGDRGQFF
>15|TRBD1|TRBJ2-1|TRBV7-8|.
TGTGCCAGCACCTTGGGGACAGGGGGTATCGATGAGCAGTTCTTC
CASTLGTGGIDEQFF
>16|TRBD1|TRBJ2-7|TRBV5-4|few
TGTGCCAGCAGCCCACGCAACGACAGGGCCTACTACGAGCAGTACTTC
CASSPRNDRAYYEQYF
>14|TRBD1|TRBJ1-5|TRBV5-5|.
TGTGCCAGCAGCTTGGTAGGGGGCAACCAGCCCCAGCATTTT
CASSLVGGNQPQHF
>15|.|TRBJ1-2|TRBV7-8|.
TGTGCCAGCAGCTTAGAACCGGCAGAACTACGGGGCTACACCTTC
CASSLEPAELRGYTF
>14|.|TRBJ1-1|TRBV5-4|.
TGTGCCAGCAGCGGGCGGGACTCAGGAACTGAAGCTTTCTTT
CASSGRDSGTEAFF
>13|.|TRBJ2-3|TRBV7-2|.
TGTGCCAGCAGCTCTAGCGTGCCAGATACGCAGTATTTT
CASSSSVPDTQYF
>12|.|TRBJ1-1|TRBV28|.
TGTGCCAGCAGTTTTGGTTCCCGCAGAGCTTTCTTT
CASSFGSRRAFF
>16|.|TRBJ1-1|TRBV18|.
TGTGCCAGCTCACGTCTGACCGACAACCTGAACACTGAAGCTTTCTTT
CASSRLTDNLNTEAFF
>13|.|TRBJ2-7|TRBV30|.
TGTGCCTGGAGACAGGCTAACTCCTACGAGCAGTACTTC
CAWRQANSYEQYF
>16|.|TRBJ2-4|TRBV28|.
TGTGCCAGCAGTTTAGGACTACCGGGACAGAAAAACATTCAGTACTTC
CASSLGLPGQKNIQYF
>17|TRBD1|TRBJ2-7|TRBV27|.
TGTGCCAGCAGCTGGGGATACAGGGGTCACAGCTCCTACGAGCAGTACTTC
CASSWGYRGHSSYEQYF
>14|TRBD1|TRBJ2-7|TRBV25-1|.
TGTGCCAGCAGTTTGGGACAGCGACACTACGAGCAGTACTTC
CASSLGQRHYEQYF
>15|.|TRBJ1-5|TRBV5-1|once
TGCGCCAGCAGCTTGGGGGACACCGAAAATCAGCCCCAGCATTTT
CASSLGDTENQPQHF
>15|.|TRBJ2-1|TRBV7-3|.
TGTGCCAGCAGCTTGACTAGTTCCTCCCGTCGTGAGCAGTTCTTC
CASSLTSSSRREQFF
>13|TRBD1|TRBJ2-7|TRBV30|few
TGTGCCTGGAGCCAGGGACAGGGATACGAGCAGTACTTC
CAWSQGQGYEQYF
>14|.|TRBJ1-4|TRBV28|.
TGTGCCAGCAGTTTTGGCAGCACGGGTGAAAAACTGTTTTTT
CASSFGSTGEKLFF
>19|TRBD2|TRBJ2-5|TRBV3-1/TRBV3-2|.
TGTGCCAGCAGCCAAAAACGGCGACTAGCGGGGCATCTTGGGGAGACCCAGTACTTC
CASSQKRRLAGHLGETQYF
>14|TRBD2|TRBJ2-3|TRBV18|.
TGTGCCAGCCGGAATAGCGGGGAAACAGATACGCAGTATTTT
CASRNSGETDTQYF
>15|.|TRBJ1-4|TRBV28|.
TGTGCCAGCAGTTTGAGGTCAGCAACTAATGAAAAACTGTTTTTT
CASSLRSATNEKLFF
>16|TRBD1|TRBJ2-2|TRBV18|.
TGTGCCAGCTCACCCCCATCAGGGGGGAACACCGGGGAGCTGTTTTTT
CASSPPSGGNTGELFF
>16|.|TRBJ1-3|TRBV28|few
TGTGCCAGCAGTACTGCTCAGGGCCACTCTGGAAACACCATATATTTT
CASSTAQGHSGNTIYF
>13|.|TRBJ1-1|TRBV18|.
TGTGCCAGCTCACCACTCTCCGACAGTGAAGCTTTCTTT
CASSPLSDSEAFF
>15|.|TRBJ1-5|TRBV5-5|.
TGTGCCAGCAGCCGAGAGGGGGTTAGCAATCAGCCCCAGCATTTT
CASSREGVSNQPQHF
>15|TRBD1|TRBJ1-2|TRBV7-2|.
TGTGCCAGCAGCTTATTTCGGACAGGCCTTTATGGCTACACCTTC
CASSLFRTGLYGYTF
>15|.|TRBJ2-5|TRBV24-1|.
TGTGCCACCAGTGACCCAGGAACCTACCAAGAGACCCAGTACTTC
CATSDPGTYQETQYF
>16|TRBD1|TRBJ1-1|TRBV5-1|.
TGCGCCAGCAGCTTGAGACAGGGATATATGAACACTGAAGCTTTCTTT
CASSLRQGYMNTEAFF
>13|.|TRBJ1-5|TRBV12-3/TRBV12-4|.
TGTGCCAGCTTCGCAGGGCCCAATCAGCCCCAGCATTTT
CASFAGPNQPQHF
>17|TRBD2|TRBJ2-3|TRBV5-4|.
TGTGCCAGCAGCCCTAACGTACTAGCGGCAGCCACAGATACGCAGTATTTT
CASSPNVLAAATDTQYF
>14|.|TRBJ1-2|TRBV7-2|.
TGTGCCAGCAGCTTAGCAACAGGGAACTATGGCTACACCTTC
CASSLATGNYGYTF
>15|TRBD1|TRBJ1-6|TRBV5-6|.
TGTGCCAGCAGCCCGCCGGGACAGGGTCCTTCACCCCTCCACTTT
CASSPPGQGPSPLHF
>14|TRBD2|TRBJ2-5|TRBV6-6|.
TGTGCCAGCAGCGCGGGGGGCTCCCAAGAGACCCAGTACTTC
CASSAGGSQETQYF
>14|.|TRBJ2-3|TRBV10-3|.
TGTGCCATCACAAGTAGCCATAGCACAGATACGCAGTATTTT
CAITSSHSTDTQYF
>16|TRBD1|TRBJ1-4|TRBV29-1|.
TGCAGCGTTGGCGGTCAGGGGGCCCCAACTAATGAAAAACTGTTTTTT
CSVGGQGAPTNEKLFF
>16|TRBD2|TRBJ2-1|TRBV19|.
TGTGCCAGTAGCAGGACTAGCCTGAGCTCCTACAATGAGCAGTTCTTC
CASSRTSLSSYNEQFF